This TCR beta chain was retrieved from a study of control samples from healthy donors and cancer patients (dated by TCRdb to 2018 to 2020). Notes on this clone: Its antigen is not yet known. Base qualities are not at hand, and no much larger clone is one base apart.

The CDR3, cysteine through phenylalanine, is 13 amino acids long. Left in the record is the CDR3 DNA by itself, 39 bases read in frame from the first base. The germline ends are 9 bases apart after V is trimmed by 0 bases and J by 7 bases. The germline V gene encodes CDR1 SGHAT and CDR2 FQNNGV. Library preparation was by the immunoSEQ multiplex PCR assay. The source is immuneACCESS, and TCRdb retained only in-frame sequences with V and J called. Part of the clones is not carried over; for the studies checked, unresolved V genes explain less than half of this, and the remainder is unexplained. This sample comprises about 160,000 clones, 96% of them detected only once. The leading ten clones occupy approximately 1% of the sample.

This TCR derives from a woman under 40 in good health. The chain couples TRBV11-2 to TRBJ1-2; 5 matching bases give a weak D call of TRBD1. The sample consisted of blood. The CDR3 sequence is CASSLDQGGGYTF. DNA sequence: TGTGCCAGCAGCTTAGATCAGGGTGGTGGCTACACCTTC.